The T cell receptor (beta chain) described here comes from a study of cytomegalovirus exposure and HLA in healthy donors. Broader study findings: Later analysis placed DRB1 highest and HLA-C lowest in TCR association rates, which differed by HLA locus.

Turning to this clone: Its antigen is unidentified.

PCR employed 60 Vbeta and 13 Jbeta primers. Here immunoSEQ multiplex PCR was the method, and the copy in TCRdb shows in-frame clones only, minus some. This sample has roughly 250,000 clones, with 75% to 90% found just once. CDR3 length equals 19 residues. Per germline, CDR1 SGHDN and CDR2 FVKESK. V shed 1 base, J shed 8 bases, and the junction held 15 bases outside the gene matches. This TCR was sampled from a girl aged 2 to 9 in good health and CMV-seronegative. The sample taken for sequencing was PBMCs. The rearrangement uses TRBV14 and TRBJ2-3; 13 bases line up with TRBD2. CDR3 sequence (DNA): TGTGCCAGCAGCCAAGTTCGAGCGGGTACTAGCGGGGGGGCTCGTACGCAGTATTTT. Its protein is CASSQVRAGTSGGARTQYF. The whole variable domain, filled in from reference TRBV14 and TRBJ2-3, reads EAGVTQFPSHSVIEKGQTVTLRCDPISGHDNLYWYRRVMGKEIKFLLHFVKESKQDESGMPNNRFLAERTGGTYSTLKVQPAELEDSGVYFCASSQVRAGTSGGARTQYFGPGTRLTVL.